These 13 T cell receptor beta chains were sequenced from one sample in a study of T cells in Graves' hyperthyroidism and ophthalmopathy. Authors of the study amplified TCR beta CDR3 regions from RNA transcripts. A first-round RT-PCR of the TCR CDR3 used the HTBI primer set. A single record per CDR3 protein comes from TCRdb applying MiXCR to the multiplex PCR reads. In the table there are some 500,000 distinct CDR3 sequences, roughly 15% of which are singletons. The sequencing sample was made of blood. These receptor sequences come from a woman in her twenties or thirties with Graves' ophthalmopathy.

This clonotype was detected a few times. This chain links TRBV4-1 with TRBJ2-2, with D perhaps TRBD1 (6 bases). Germline V gene data show CDR1 as MGHRA and CDR2 as YSYEKL. V was pared by 1 base and J by 0 bases, with 12 bases between. The CDR3 has 17 residues. This CDR3 is CASSQGRGRANTGELFF. The CDR3 region has the DNA TGCGCCAGCAGCCAAGGCAGGGGCAGAGCGAACACCGGGGAGCTGTTTTTT.

This clonotype was seen a handful of times. The chain's CDR3 is CASSHTRGAEVPYNEQFF. The CDR3 region has the DNA TGTGCCAGCAGCCATACGCGGGGGGCCGAAGTCCCCTACAATGAGCAGTTCTTC. The chain combines TRBV3-1 with TRBJ2-1, with 8 bases identical to TRBD2. J gave up 2 bases and V 3 bases, and 12 bases lay outside the gene matches. The germline gives CDR1 LGHDT, CDR2 YNNKEL (reference sequence). The CDR3 is made up of 18 amino acids.

This clonotype was observed at least ten times. V is TRBV7-2 and J is TRBJ2-7; D possibly corresponds to TRBD2 (6 bases). From germline, CDR1 is SGHTA and CDR2 FQGNSA. V was clipped by 1 base and J by 2 bases, with 12 bases between them. The CDR3 contains 15 residues. In nucleotides, the CDR3 is TGTGCCAGCAGCTTAGGCACGGGAGTAGCCTACGAGCAGTACTTC. Protein product: CASSLGTGVAYEQYF.

This clonotype has ten or more counts. The rearrangement links TRBV20-1 to TRBJ2-7, with 7 bases aligning to TRBD2. The CDR3 runs to 15 residues. V lost 1 base to trimming and J lost 6 bases; unmatched junction nucleotides: 12. From germline, CDR1 is DFQATT and CDR2 SNEGSKA (reference sequence). This chain's CDR3 is CSARGRAGVVGEQYF. The CDR3 bases are TGCAGTGCTAGAGGGCGTGCGGGAGTGGTGGGCGAGCAGTACTTC.

This clonotype was picked up many times. The chain couples TRBV27 to TRBJ2-7; either TRBD1 or TRBD2 may fit D (5 bases each). Germline-derived CDR1 and CDR2 are MNHEY and SMNVEV (reference sequence). The CDR3 sequence is 14 residues long. Trimming left V 5 bases short and J 3 bases short, with 14 bases between. CDR3 amino acids: CASSDRGRYYEQYF. CDR3 coding DNA: TGTGCCAGCAGTGACCGGGGACGATACTACGAGCAGTACTTC.

This clonotype was recorded at least ten times. The rearrangement links TRBV12-3 or TRBV12-4 to TRBJ1-1, with a possible D match to TRBD1 (6 bases). This CDR3 has 15 amino acids. The V end lost 5 bases, the J end lost 4 bases, and 17 bases lay between the germline ends. The DNA of the CDR3 is TGTGCCAGCAGTCGCCCGTTTAGGGGGGCCACTGAAGCTTTCTTT. It encodes CASSRPFRGATEAFF.

This clonotype was seen more than once but under ten times. At one end, the junction sequence differs from germline, possibly due to a read error. The chain carries TRBV4-1 and TRBJ2-2; the D gene is possibly TRBD2 (6 bases). Per germline, CDR1 MGHRA and CDR2 YSYEKL. The CDR3 totals 11 residues. CDR3 sequence reads: CASSRVGGLFF. CDR3 bases: TGCGCCAGCAGCAGAGTGGGGGGGCTGTTTTTT.

This clonotype was detected only a few times. This sequence joins TRBV18 and TRBJ2-4; D assignment may be TRBD1 or TRBD2 (5 bases each). The V gene lost 3 bases and the J gene lost 0 bases, with 12 bases spanning the gap. Germline CDR1 KGHSH, CDR2 LQKENI. The CDR3 covers 16 residues. The CDR3 DNA reads as TGTGCCAGCTCACCGTCAGGGACCTTAGCCAAAAACATTCAGTACTTC. The encoded protein is CASSPSGTLAKNIQYF. Full variable domain (rest looked up from reference TRBV18 and TRBJ2-4): NAGVMQNPRHLVRRRGQEARLRCSPMKGHSHVYWYRQLPEEGLKFMVYLQKENIIDESGMPKERFSAEFPKEGPSILRIQQVVRGDSAAYFCASSPSGTLAKNIQYFGAGTRLSVL.

On this clonotype itself: An end of the junction differs from the germline gene, which may be a read error. V and J are TRBV6-2 or TRBV6-3 and TRBJ2-3, with TRBD1 matching over 8 bases. This CDR3 region has 14 residues. CDR1 is MNHEY, CDR2 SVGEGT, per germline. Here the CDR3 reads CASREQGGTVTQYF. The CDR3 bases are TGTGCCAGCAGAGAACAGGGGGGCACAGTTACGCAGTATTTT.

This clonotype was seen repeatedly, ten times or more. This rearrangement joins TRBV20-1 to TRBJ2-2, with 8 bases aligning to TRBD2. The V gene's germline CDR1 is DFQATT and CDR2 SNEGSKA (reference sequence). This CDR3 comprises 12 residues. J gave up 3 bases and V 6 bases, and 0 bases lay outside the gene matches. DNA for the CDR3: TGCAGTGCACTAGCGGACACCGGGGAGCTGTTTTTT. Translation gives CSALADTGELFF.

This chain links TRBV12-3 or TRBV12-4 with TRBJ2-1, with 14 positions matching TRBD2. Trimming at V came to 5 bases and at J to 6 bases, leaving 12 bases not matched to a gene. The CDR3 runs to 18 residues. The CDR3 loop is CASSPTPGLAGAGNEQFF. The CDR3 DNA is TGTGCCAGCAGTCCAACCCCGGGACTAGCGGGAGCGGGCAATGAGCAGTTCTTC.

The CDR3 reads CASSLVPRMGIPYEQYF. CDR3 coding DNA: TGTGCCAGCAGTTTAGTTCCCAGGATGGGGATTCCCTACGAGCAGTACTTC. The J gene is TRBJ2-7, the V gene TRBV28, with D uncertain. The CDR3 contains 17 residues. Germline assignment: CDR1 MDHEN and CDR2 SYDVKM. V gave up 2 bases and J gave up 2 bases, with 19 bases separating them.

The genes are TRBV28 and TRBJ1-4, with TRBD1 matching over 7 bases. J was trimmed by 5 bases and V by 4 bases; bases with no gene match: 7. The CDR3 has 15 residues. Germline V gene sequence: CDR1 MDHEN, CDR2 SYDVKM. The CDR3 nucleotides are TGTGCCAGCAGTTCGACGGGACAGTCAAATGAAAAACTGTTTTTT. Protein sequence: CASSSTGQSNEKLFF.